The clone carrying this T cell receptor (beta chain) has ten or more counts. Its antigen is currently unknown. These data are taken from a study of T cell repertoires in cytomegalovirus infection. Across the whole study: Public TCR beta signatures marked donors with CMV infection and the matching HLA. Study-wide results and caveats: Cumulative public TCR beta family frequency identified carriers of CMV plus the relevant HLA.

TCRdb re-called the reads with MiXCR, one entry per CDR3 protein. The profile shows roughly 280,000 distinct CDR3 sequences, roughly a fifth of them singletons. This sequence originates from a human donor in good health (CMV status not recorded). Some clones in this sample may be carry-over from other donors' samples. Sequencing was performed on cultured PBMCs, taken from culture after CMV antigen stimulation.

CDR3 region: CASSFLTSVTGELFF. The CDR3 region has the DNA TGTGCCAGCAGCTTTCTTACTAGCGTTACCGGGGAGCTGTTTTTT. This chain uses TRBV7-2 with TRBJ2-2, with 7 positions matching TRBD2. The V gene's germline CDR1 is SGHTA and CDR2 FQGNSA. V gave up 3 bases and J gave up 5 bases; unmatched junction bases: 6. This CDR3 region has 15 residues. The full variable domain, its missing parts supplied by reference TRBV7-2 and TRBJ2-2, is GAGVSQSPSNKVTEKGKDVELRCDPISGHTALYWYRQSLGQGLEFLIYFQGNSAPDKSGLPSDRFSAERTGGSVSTLTIQRTQQEDSAVYLCASSFLTSVTGELFFGEGSRLTVL.